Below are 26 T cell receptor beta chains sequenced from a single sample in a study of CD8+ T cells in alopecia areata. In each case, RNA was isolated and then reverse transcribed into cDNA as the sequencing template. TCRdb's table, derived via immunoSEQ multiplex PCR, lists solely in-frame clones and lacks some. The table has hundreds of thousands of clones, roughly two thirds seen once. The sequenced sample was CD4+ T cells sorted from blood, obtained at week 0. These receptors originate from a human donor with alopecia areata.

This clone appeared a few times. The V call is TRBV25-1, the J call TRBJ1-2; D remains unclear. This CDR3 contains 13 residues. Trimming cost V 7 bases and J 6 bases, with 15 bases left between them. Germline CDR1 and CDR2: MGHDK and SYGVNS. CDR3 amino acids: CASNHKEYDGYTF. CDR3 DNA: TGTGCCAGCAACCACAAAGAGTATGATGGCTACACCTTC.

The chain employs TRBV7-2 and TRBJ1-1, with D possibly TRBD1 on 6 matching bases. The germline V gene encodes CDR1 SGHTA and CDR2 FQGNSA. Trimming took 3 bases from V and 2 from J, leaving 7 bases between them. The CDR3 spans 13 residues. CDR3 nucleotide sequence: TGTGCCAGCAGCTTCAGGGGTAACACTGAAGCTTTCTTT. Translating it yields CASSFRGNTEAFF.

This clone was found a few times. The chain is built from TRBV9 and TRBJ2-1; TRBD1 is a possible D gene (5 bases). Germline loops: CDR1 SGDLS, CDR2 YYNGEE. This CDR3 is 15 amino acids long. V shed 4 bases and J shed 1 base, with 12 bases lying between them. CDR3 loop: CASSPRAGSYNEQFF. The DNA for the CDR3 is TGTGCCAGCAGCCCCAGGGCTGGGTCCTACAATGAGCAGTTCTTC.

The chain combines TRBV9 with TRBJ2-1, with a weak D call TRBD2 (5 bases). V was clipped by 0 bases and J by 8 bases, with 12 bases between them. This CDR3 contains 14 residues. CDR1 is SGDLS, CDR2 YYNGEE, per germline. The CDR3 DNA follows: TGTGCCAGCAGCGTAGCCTGGGGAGCGTATGAGCAGTTCTTC. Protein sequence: CASSVAWGAYEQFF.

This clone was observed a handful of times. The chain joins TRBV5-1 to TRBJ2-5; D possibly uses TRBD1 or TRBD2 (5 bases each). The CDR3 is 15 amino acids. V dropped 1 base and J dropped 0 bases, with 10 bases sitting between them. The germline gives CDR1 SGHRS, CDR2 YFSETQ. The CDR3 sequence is CASSLTGTNQETQYF. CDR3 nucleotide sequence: TGCGCCAGCAGCTTGACTGGGACCAACCAAGAGACCCAGTACTTC.

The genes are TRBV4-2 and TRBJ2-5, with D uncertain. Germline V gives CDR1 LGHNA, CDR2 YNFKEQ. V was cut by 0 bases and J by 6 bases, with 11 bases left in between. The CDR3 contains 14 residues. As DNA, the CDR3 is TGTGCCAGCAGCCAAGATCGGCTAGGACAGACCCAGTACTTC. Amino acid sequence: CASSQDRLGQTQYF.

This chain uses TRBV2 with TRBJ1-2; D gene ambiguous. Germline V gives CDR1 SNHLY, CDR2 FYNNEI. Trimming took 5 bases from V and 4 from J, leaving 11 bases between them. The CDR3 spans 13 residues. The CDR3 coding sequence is TGTGCCAGCAGTTCCAGTGGGCTCTATGGCTACACCTTC. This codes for CASSSSGLYGYTF. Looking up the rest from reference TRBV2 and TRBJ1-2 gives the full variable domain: EPEVTQTPSHQVTQMGQEVILRCVPISNHLYFYWYRQILGQKVEFLVSFYNNEISEKSEIFDDQFSVERPDGSNFTLKIRSTKLEDSAMYFCASSSSGLYGYTFGSGTRLTVV.

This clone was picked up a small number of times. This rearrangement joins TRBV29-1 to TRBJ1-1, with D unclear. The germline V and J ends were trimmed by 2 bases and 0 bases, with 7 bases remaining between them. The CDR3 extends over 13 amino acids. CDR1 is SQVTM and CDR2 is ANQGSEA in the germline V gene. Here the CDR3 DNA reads TGCAGCGTTGAATCCGGGGTGAACACTGAAGCTTTCTTT. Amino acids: CSVESGVNTEAFF.

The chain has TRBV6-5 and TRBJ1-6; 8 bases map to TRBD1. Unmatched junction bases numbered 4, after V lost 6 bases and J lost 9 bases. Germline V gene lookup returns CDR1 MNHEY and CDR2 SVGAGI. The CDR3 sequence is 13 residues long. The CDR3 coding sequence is TGTGCCAGCAGCCGGGACAGGTTTTCACCCCTCCACTTT. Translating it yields CASSRDRFSPLHF.

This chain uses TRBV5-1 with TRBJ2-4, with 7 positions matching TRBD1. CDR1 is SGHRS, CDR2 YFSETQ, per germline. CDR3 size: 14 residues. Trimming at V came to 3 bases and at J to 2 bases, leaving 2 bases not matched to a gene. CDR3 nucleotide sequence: TGCGCCAGCAGCTCACAGGGGTCCAAAAACATTCAGTACTTC. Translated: CASSSQGSKNIQYF. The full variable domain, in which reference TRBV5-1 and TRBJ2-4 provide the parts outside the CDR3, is KAGVTQTPRYLIKTRGQQVTLSCSPISGHRSVSWYQQTPGQGLQFLFEYFSETQRNKGNFPGRFSGRQFSNSRSEMNVSTLELGDSALYLCASSSQGSKNIQYFGAGTRLSVL.

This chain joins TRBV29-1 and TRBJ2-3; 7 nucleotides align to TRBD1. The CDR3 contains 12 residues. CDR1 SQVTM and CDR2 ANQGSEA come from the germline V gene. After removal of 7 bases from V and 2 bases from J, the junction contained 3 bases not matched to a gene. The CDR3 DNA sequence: TGCAGCGCAACAGGGGTCACAGATACGCAGTATTTT. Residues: CSATGVTDTQYF.

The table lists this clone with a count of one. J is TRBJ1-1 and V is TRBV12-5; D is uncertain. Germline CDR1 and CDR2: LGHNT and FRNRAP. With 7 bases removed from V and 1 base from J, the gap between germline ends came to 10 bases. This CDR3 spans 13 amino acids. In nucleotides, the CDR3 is TGTGCTAGTGACCGCACGAAGAACACTGAAGCTTTCTTT. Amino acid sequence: CASDRTKNTEAFF.

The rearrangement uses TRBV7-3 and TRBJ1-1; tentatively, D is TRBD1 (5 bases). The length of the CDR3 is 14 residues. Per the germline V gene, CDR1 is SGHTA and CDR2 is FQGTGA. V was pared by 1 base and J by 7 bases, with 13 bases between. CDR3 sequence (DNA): TGTGCCAGCAGCTTAATCGGGGGGACGCTTGAAGCTTTCTTT. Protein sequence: CASSLIGGTLEAFF.

The CDR3 loop reads CAWSFGPEAFF. CDR3 nucleotides: TGTGCCTGGAGTTTCGGTCCTGAAGCTTTCTTT. The rearrangement links TRBV30 to TRBJ1-1; D unresolved. The CDR3 extends over 11 amino acids. Germline V gives CDR1 GTSNPN, CDR2 SVGIG (reference sequence). With 2 bases removed from V and 6 bases from J, the gap between germline ends came to 7 bases. Together with reference TRBV30 and TRBJ1-1, the CDR3 gives the full variable domain: SQTIHQWPATLVQPVGSPLSLECTVEGTSNPNLYWYRQAAGRGLQLLFYSVGIGQISSEVPQNLSASRPQDRQFILSSKKLLLSDSGFYLCAWSFGPEAFFGQGTRLTVV.

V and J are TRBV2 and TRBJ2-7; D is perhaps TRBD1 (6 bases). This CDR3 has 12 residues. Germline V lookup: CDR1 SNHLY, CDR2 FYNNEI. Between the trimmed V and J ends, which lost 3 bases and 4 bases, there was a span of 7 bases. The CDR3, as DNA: TGTGCCAGCAGTGACAGGGGATACGAGCAGTACTTC. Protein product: CASSDRGYEQYF.

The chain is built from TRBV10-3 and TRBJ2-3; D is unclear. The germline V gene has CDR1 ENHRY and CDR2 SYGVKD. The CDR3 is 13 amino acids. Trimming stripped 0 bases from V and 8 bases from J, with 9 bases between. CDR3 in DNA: TGTGCCATCAGTGAGTCGGCAGGCACTACGCAGTATTTT. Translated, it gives CAISESAGTTQYF.

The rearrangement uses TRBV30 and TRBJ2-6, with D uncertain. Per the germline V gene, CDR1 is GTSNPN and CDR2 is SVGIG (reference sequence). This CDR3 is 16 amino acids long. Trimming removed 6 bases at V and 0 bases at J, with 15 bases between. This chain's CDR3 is CACYSVAISGANVLTF. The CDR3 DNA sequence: TGTGCCTGTTACTCGGTGGCAATCTCTGGGGCCAACGTCCTGACTTTC.

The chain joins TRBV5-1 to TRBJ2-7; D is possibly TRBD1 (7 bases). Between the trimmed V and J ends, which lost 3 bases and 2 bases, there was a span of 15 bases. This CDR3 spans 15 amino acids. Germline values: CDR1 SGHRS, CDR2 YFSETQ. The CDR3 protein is CASSSGGSGAYEQYF. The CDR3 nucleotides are TGCGCCAGCAGCTCAGGGGGATCGGGGGCCTACGAGCAGTACTTC.

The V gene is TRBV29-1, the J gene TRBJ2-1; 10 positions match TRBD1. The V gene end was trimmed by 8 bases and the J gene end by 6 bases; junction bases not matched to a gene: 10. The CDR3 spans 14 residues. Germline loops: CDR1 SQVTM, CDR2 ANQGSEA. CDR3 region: CSIRQGASGNEQFF. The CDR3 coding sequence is TGCAGCATAAGACAGGGGGCGAGTGGCAATGAGCAGTTCTTC.

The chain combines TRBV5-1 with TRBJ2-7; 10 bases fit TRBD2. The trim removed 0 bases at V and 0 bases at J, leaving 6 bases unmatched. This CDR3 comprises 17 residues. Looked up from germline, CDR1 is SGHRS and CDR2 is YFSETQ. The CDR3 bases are TGCGCCAGCAGCTTGGGGCCCGGACTAGCGGACTCCTACGAGCAGTACTTC. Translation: CASSLGPGLADSYEQYF.

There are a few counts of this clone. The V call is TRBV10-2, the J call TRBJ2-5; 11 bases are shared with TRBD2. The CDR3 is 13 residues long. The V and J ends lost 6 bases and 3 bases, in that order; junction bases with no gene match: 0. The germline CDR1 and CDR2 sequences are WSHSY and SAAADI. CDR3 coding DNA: TGCGCCAGCAGACTAGCGGGGGAAGAGACCCAGTACTTC. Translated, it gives CASRLAGEETQYF.

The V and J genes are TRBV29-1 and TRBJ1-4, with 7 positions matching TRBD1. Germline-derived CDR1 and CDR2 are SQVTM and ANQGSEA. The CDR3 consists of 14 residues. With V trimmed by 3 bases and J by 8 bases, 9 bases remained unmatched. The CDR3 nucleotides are TGCAGCGTTGAGGAGACAGGGAAAGACGAAAAACTGTTTTTT. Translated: CSVEETGKDEKLFF.

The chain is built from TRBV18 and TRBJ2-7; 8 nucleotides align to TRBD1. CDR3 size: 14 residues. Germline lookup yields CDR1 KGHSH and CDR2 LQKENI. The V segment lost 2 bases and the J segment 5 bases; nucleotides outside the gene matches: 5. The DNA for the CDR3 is TGTGCCAGCTCACCATCTGCGGGACAGGACGAGCAGTACTTC. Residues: CASSPSAGQDEQYF.

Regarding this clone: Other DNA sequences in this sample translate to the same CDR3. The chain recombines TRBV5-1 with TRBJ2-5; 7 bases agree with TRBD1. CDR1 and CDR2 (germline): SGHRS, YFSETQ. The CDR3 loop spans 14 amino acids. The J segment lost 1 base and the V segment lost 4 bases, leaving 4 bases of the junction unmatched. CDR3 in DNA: TGCGCCAGCAGCCTAGGACAGGTCCAAGAGACCCAGTACTTC. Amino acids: CASSLGQVQETQYF.

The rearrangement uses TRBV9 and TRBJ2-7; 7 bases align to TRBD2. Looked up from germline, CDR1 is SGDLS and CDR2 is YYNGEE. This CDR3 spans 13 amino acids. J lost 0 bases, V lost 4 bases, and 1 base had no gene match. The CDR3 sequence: CASSRGDSYEQYF. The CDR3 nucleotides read TGTGCCAGCAGCCGGGGGGACTCCTACGAGCAGTACTTC.

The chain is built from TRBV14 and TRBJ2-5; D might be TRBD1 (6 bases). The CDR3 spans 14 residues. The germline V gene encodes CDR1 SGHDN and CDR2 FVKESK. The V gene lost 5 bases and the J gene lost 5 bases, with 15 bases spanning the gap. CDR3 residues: CASSNRESRETQYF. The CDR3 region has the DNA TGTGCCAGCAGCAACAGGGAAAGCAGGGAGACCCAGTACTTC.